This T cell receptor (beta chain) was sequenced for a study of blood T cell repertoires in COVID-19. This table comes from immunoSEQ multiplex PCR, and its TCRdb copy is limited to in-frame clones, with some not included. The sample includes 250,000 to 300,000 clones, approximately 82% of them seen just once. Input material: peripheral blood. This receptor was obtained from a man at least 80 years old with acute or convalescent COVID-19.

The CDR3 sequence is CASSWTAMNTEAFF. CDR3 sequence (DNA): TGTGCCAGCAGTTGGACAGCCATGAACACTGAAGCTTTCTTT. J is TRBJ1-1 and V is TRBV6-2 or TRBV6-3; possibly TRBD1 for D (6 bases). In germline, CDR1 is MNHEY, CDR2 SVGEGT. The CDR3 covers 14 residues. The V and J ends lost 4 bases and 0 bases respectively, with 9 bases between them.